This is a list of T cell receptor beta chains from one sample in a study of T cell clonotyping in hematopoietic cell transplantation. Only in-frame clones appear in the TCRdb table, and some are missing; sequencing was by immunoSEQ multiplex PCR. Here the sample spans roughly 50,000 clones, 65% to 90% being singletons. The source was peripheral blood mononuclear cells, collected before stem cell transplant. These receptors were taken from a man aged 55 to 70 with biphenotypic leukemia. Some clones in this sample may be carry-over from other donors' samples. Each CDR3 is given with its conserved first and last residue. A D gene is named only where the DNA matches it firmly. For some rows the clone size is stated as once, few or many, or as a class when expanded; others skip it.

d_gene: TRBD1
abundance: NA
j_gene: TRBJ1-1
v_gene: TRBV28
CDR3aa: CASSNLGTGNTEAFF
CDR3nt: TGTGCCAGCAGTAACCTCGGGACAGGGAACACTGAAGCTTTCTTT

d_gene: TRBD2
abundance: NA
j_gene: TRBJ2-2
v_gene: TRBV10-3
CDR3aa: CAISDFPGGRGGELFF
CDR3nt: TGTGCCATCAGTGATTTCCCGGGGGGGCGCGGCGGGGAGCTGTTTTTT

d_gene: NA
abundance: NA
j_gene: TRBJ2-3
v_gene: TRBV25-1
CDR3aa: CASSEYSDTTDTQYF
CDR3nt: TGTGCCAGCAGTGAATATTCAGACACAACAGATACGCAGTATTTT

d_gene: TRBD2
abundance: NA
j_gene: TRBJ2-7
v_gene: TRBV6-6
CDR3aa: CASSRLAGAPYEQYF
CDR3nt: TGTGCCAGCAGCCGACTAGCGGGAGCTCCATACGAGCAGTACTTC

d_gene: NA
abundance: NA
j_gene: TRBJ1-5
v_gene: TRBV4-1
CDR3aa: CASSQDTGRNQPQHF
CDR3nt: TGCGCCAGCAGCCAAGATACAGGGAGAAATCAGCCCCAGCATTTT

d_gene: TRBD2
abundance: NA
j_gene: TRBJ2-5
v_gene: TRBV2
CDR3aa: CASSGTSGGGQETQYF
CDR3nt: TGTGCCAGCAGCGGGACTAGCGGAGGTGGGCAAGAGACCCAGTACTTC

d_gene: NA
abundance: NA
j_gene: TRBJ1-2
v_gene: TRBV7-2
CDR3aa: CASSLQGFGGYTF
CDR3nt: TGTGCCAGCAGCTTACAGGGTTTCGGCGGCTACACCTTC

d_gene: NA
abundance: NA
j_gene: TRBJ1-4
v_gene: TRBV5-1
CDR3aa: CASSLDWNEKLFF
CDR3nt: TGCGCCAGCAGCCTGGACTGGAATGAAAAACTGTTTTTT

d_gene: TRBD2
abundance: NA
j_gene: TRBJ2-7
v_gene: TRBV27
CDR3aa: CASSLLAGSIHEQYF
CDR3nt: TGTGCCAGCAGTCTGTTAGCGGGATCGATCCACGAGCAGTACTTC

d_gene: TRBD1
abundance: NA
j_gene: TRBJ1-1
v_gene: TRBV6-1
CDR3aa: CASRGGQGFSEAFF
CDR3nt: TGTGCCAGCAGGGGGGGACAGGGGTTTTCTGAAGCTTTCTTT

d_gene: NA
abundance: NA
j_gene: TRBJ2-7
v_gene: TRBV7-3
CDR3aa: CASSPLQGF
CDR3nt: TGTGCCAGCAGCCCACTTCAGGGGTTC

d_gene: TRBD2
abundance: few
j_gene: TRBJ2-3
v_gene: TRBV5-1
CDR3aa: CASSQLAFSTDTQYF
CDR3nt: TGCGCCAGCAGCCAACTAGCGTTCAGCACAGATACGCAGTATTTT

d_gene: NA
abundance: NA
j_gene: TRBJ2-1
v_gene: TRBV4-2
CDR3aa: CASSQDEGLYYNEQFF
CDR3nt: TGTGCCAGCAGCCAAGATGAGGGACTTTACTACAATGAGCAGTTCTTC

d_gene: NA
abundance: once
j_gene: TRBJ2-5
v_gene: TRBV19
CDR3aa: CASSPGVATETQYF
CDR3nt: TGTGCCAGTAGTCCCGGAGTAGCGACAGAGACCCAGTACTTC

d_gene: TRBD1
abundance: NA
j_gene: TRBJ2-7
v_gene: TRBV5-6
CDR3aa: CASSPEVTGFPYF
CDR3nt: TGTGCCAGCAGCCCTGAAGTGACAGGGTTTCCGTACTTC

d_gene: NA
abundance: NA
j_gene: TRBJ1-2
v_gene: TRBV30
CDR3aa: CALFEGGDYGYTF
CDR3nt: TGTGCCTTGTTCGAGGGGGGCGACTATGGCTACACCTTC

d_gene: NA
abundance: NA
j_gene: TRBJ2-1
v_gene: TRBV5-6
CDR3aa: CASSLDLFQGGFDGEQFF
CDR3nt: TGTGCCAGCAGCTTGGATCTCTTTCAGGGGGGTTTTGACGGTGAGCAGTTCTTC

d_gene: NA
abundance: once
j_gene: TRBJ1-2
v_gene: TRBV6-5
CDR3aa: CASSLSGAVDGYTF
CDR3nt: TGTGCCAGCAGTTTATCCGGGGCGGTGGATGGCTACACCTTC

d_gene: TRBD2
abundance: NA
j_gene: TRBJ2-7
v_gene: TRBV5-4
CDR3aa: CASSRGLGYEQYF
CDR3nt: TGTGCCAGCAGCAGGGGACTAGGCTACGAGCAGTACTTC

d_gene: TRBD1
abundance: NA
j_gene: TRBJ2-6
v_gene: TRBV18
CDR3aa: CASSPGQSISGANVLTF
CDR3nt: TGTGCCAGCTCACCGGGACAGTCGATCTCTGGGGCCAACGTCCTGACTTTC

d_gene: NA
abundance: NA
j_gene: TRBJ1-4
v_gene: TRBV5-6
CDR3aa: CASSRNSEKLFF
CDR3nt: TGTGCCAGCAGCCGAAACTCTGAAAAACTGTTTTTT

d_gene: NA
abundance: NA
j_gene: TRBJ2-5
v_gene: TRBV7-6
CDR3aa: CASSLPGETQYF
CDR3nt: TGTGCCAGCAGCTTACCGGGAGAGACCCAGTACTTC

d_gene: NA
abundance: NA
j_gene: TRBJ1-2
v_gene: TRBV9
CDR3aa: CASTPTGRANYGYTF
CDR3nt: TGTGCCAGCACCCCTACGGGACGGGCAAACTATGGCTACACCTTC

d_gene: NA
abundance: NA
j_gene: TRBJ1-2
v_gene: TRBV5-1
CDR3aa: CASSLRGKYGYTF
CDR3nt: TGCGCCAGCAGCCTAAGGGGTAAGTATGGCTACACCTTC

d_gene: TRBD2
abundance: NA
j_gene: TRBJ2-7
v_gene: TRBV28
CDR3aa: CASSLRTSGSEQYF
CDR3nt: TGTGCCAGCAGTTTAAGGACTAGCGGGAGCGAGCAGTACTTC

d_gene: TRBD1
abundance: NA
j_gene: TRBJ1-5
v_gene: TRBV5-1
CDR3aa: CASSLGDSSNQPQHF
CDR3nt: TGCGCCAGCAGCTTGGGGGACAGTAGCAATCAGCCCCAGCATTTT

d_gene: TRBD1
abundance: NA
j_gene: TRBJ2-2
v_gene: TRBV5-4
CDR3aa: CASSRTGTGSVGAGELFF
CDR3nt: TGTGCCAGCAGCCGCACCGGGACAGGCTCCGTTGGGGCCGGGGAGCTGTTTTTT

d_gene: NA
abundance: NA
j_gene: TRBJ1-5
v_gene: TRBV7-2
CDR3aa: CASSSEAHDQPQHF
CDR3nt: TGTGCCAGCAGCTCAGAGGCTCACGATCAGCCCCAGCATTTT

d_gene: NA
abundance: NA
j_gene: TRBJ2-1
v_gene: TRBV4-2
CDR3aa: CASSQDRAGPYNEQFF
CDR3nt: TGTGCCAGCAGCCAAGATAGGGCGGGGCCTTACAATGAGCAGTTCTTC

d_gene: TRBD1
abundance: NA
j_gene: TRBJ2-1
v_gene: TRBV19
CDR3aa: CASSQLPGQAIGDGEQFF
CDR3nt: TGTGCCAGTAGTCAACTCCCGGGACAGGCGATTGGAGATGGGGAGCAGTTCTTC

d_gene: NA
abundance: NA
j_gene: TRBJ2-1
v_gene: TRBV29-1
CDR3aa: CSVLRRINEQFF
CDR3nt: TGCAGCGTTTTAAGGAGGATCAATGAGCAGTTCTTC

d_gene: TRBD1
abundance: NA
j_gene: TRBJ2-7
v_gene: TRBV30
CDR3aa: CAWSREGAETYEQYF
CDR3nt: TGTGCCTGGAGCCGCGAGGGGGCCGAAACCTACGAGCAGTACTTC

d_gene: NA
abundance: NA
j_gene: TRBJ1-5
v_gene: TRBV5-6
CDR3aa: CASSESGHQPQHF
CDR3nt: TGTGCCAGCAGCGAGAGTGGACATCAGCCCCAGCATTTT